This TCR beta chain was captured by sequencing in a study of early stage breast cancer tumors. CDR1 and CDR2 (germline): SEHNR, FQNEAQ (reference sequence). The V and J ends lost 3 bases and 0 bases respectively, with 9 bases between them. The CDR3 extends over 14 amino acids. Clones were read by immunoSEQ multiplex PCR, and TCRdb kept only the in-frame ones, dropping some. This sample has about 53,000 clones, with 90% to 95% found just once. The chain carries TRBV7-9 and TRBJ2-7; D is ambiguous. Sequenced input: blood. The receptor comes from a person between 65 and 79 years old with breast cancer. The CDR3 DNA sequence: TGTGCCAGCAGCTTTGCAGGTAGCTCCTACGAGCAGTACTTC. Its translation: CASSFAGSSYEQYF.